Presented here are 13 T cell receptor beta chains from one specimen sequenced in a study of blood T cell repertoires in COVID-19. TCRdb keeps only in-frame clones here, not all; method: immunoSEQ multiplex PCR. Seen here are some 190,000 clones, roughly 80% observed once, and the top ten hold approximately 6.9%. Sequencing used peripheral blood. These receptor sequences come from a man aged 55-75 years with acute or convalescent COVID-19.

The V gene is TRBV19, the J gene TRBJ1-3; TRBD1 is a possible D gene (5 bases). From germline, CDR1 is LNHDA and CDR2 SQIVND (reference sequence). V dropped 1 base and J dropped 0 bases, with 19 bases sitting between them. The CDR3 runs to 19 residues. The CDR3 here is CASSIVRGGRLFSGNTIYF. Written as DNA, the CDR3 is TGTGCCAGTAGTATAGTTAGGGGCGGGAGACTATTCTCTGGAAACACCATATATTTT.

The chain has TRBV5-1 and TRBJ2-6, with TRBD1 matching over 7 bases. This CDR3 has 17 residues. Trimming cost V 0 bases and J 1 base; bases outside gene matches: 4. Germline V CDR1 and CDR2: SGHRS, YFSETQ. The CDR3 sequence is CASSLEAGGSGANVLTF. CDR3 DNA sequence: TGCGCCAGCAGCTTGGAGGCAGGGGGTTCTGGGGCCAACGTCCTGACTTTC. Full variable domain (rest looked up from reference TRBV5-1 and TRBJ2-6): KAGVTQTPRYLIKTRGQQVTLSCSPISGHRSVSWYQQTPGQGLQFLFEYFSETQRNKGNFPGRFSGRQFSNSRSEMNVSTLELGDSALYLCASSLEAGGSGANVLTFGAGSRLTVL.

The J gene is TRBJ2-3, the V gene TRBV7-9; 7 nucleotides agree with TRBD2. The CDR3 covers 18 residues. Germline lookup yields CDR1 SEHNR and CDR2 FQNEAQ (reference sequence). J gave up 0 bases and V 3 bases, and 12 bases lay outside the gene matches. In DNA form, the CDR3 reads TGTGCCAGCAGCTTGGGTCGGGGAGGGCCTGCTAGCACAGATACGCAGTATTTT. As protein: CASSLGRGGPASTDTQYF.

J is TRBJ2-3 and V is TRBV5-1; perhaps TRBD2 as D (6 bases). The CDR3 contains 18 residues. V was pared by 6 bases and J by 0 bases, with 23 bases between. Germline values: CDR1 SGHRS, CDR2 YFSETQ. CDR3 DNA: TGCGCCAGCACCACTTCTCTTTGGGGGGTCCAAAGCACAGATACGCAGTATTTT. It specifies CASTTSLWGVQSTDTQYF.

This chain links TRBV7-3 with TRBJ2-1, with no clear D. The CDR3 totals 14 residues. V lost 2 bases and J 6 bases, leaving 11 bases between the germline ends. CDR1 is SGHTA, CDR2 FQGTGA, per germline. Here the CDR3 reads CASSLGTPGNEQFF. The CDR3 bases are TGTGCCAGCAGCTTAGGTACGCCGGGCAATGAGCAGTTCTTC.

The chain couples TRBV5-1 to TRBJ2-2, with TRBD2 identical over 14 bases. Germline lookup yields CDR1 SGHRS and CDR2 YFSETQ. The junction had 9 bases not matched to a gene; V was cut back by 7 bases and J by 1 base. The CDR3 contains 18 residues. The DNA for the CDR3 is TGCGCCAGCGGATACGGACTAGCGGGAGGATTGAACACCGGGGAGCTGTTTTTT. It translates to CASGYGLAGGLNTGELFF.

The chain has TRBV6-5 and TRBJ2-5; 7 positions match TRBD2. V lost 9 bases, J lost 1 base, and 2 bases stayed unmatched. The CDR3 consists of 12 residues. Germline values: CDR1 MNHEY, CDR2 SVGAGI. In DNA, the CDR3 is TGTGCCAGTGGGGGGGGCCAAGAGACCCAGTACTTC. This translates into CASGGGQETQYF.

This chain connects TRBV20-1 to TRBJ2-7; D might be TRBD2 (6 bases). The CDR3 is 14 residues long. Trimming took off 3 bases at V and 4 bases at J, with 16 bases between the two ends. Germline CDR1 reads DFQATT; CDR2 reads SNEGSKA (reference sequence). The CDR3 coding sequence is TGCAGTGCTAGTATCCCCGGGGGTCGGTACGAGCAGTACTTC. This gives the protein CSASIPGGRYEQYF.

This rearrangement joins TRBV29-1 to TRBJ1-2; the D gene is possibly TRBD1 (6 bases). In germline, CDR1 is SQVTM, CDR2 ANQGSEA. The V and J ends lost 6 bases and 8 bases respectively, with 19 bases between them. The CDR3 consists of 13 residues. The CDR3 sequence: CSVTLQGLQGYTF. CDR3 coding DNA: TGCAGCGTCACCCTACAGGGTCTTCAAGGCTACACCTTC.

The CDR3 here is CASSPGPDTQYF. The CDR3 coding sequence is TGTGCCAGCAGCCCAGGGCCAGATACGCAGTATTTT. The chain employs TRBV7-8 and TRBJ2-3, with D possibly TRBD1 on 5 matching bases. Between the trimmed V and J ends, which lost 5 bases and 4 bases, there was a span of 7 bases. The germline CDR1 and CDR2 sequences are SGHVS and FQNEAQ. The CDR3 has 12 residues.

The chain uses TRBV3-1 (or the pseudogene TRBV3-2) and TRBJ2-3; D may be TRBD2 (5 bases). Germline CDR1 and CDR2: LGHDT and YNNKEL (reference sequence). Deletions cut 0 bases from V and 6 bases from J, with 10 bases between. The CDR3 runs 14 residues. The CDR3 DNA reads as TGTGCCAGCAGCCAAGAGCGGGCTCGTGATACGCAGTATTTT. Its protein product is CASSQERARDTQYF.

The chain carries TRBV30 and TRBJ1-2; D is unclear. With 0 bases removed from V and 0 bases from J, the gap between germline ends came to 11 bases. The CDR3 contains 15 residues. Germline CDR1 GTSNPN, CDR2 SVGIG (reference sequence). Written as DNA, the CDR3 is TGTGCCTGGAGTGTAGGAGGGCGTGCTAACTATGGCTACACCTTC. Translating it yields CAWSVGGRANYGYTF.

This clone was counted a few times. The chain couples TRBV19 to TRBJ1-2; the D gene is possibly TRBD1 (6 bases). V was shortened by 7 bases and J by 4 bases, with 13 bases between the two germline ends. Germline V gene lookup returns CDR1 LNHDA and CDR2 SQIVND (reference sequence). The CDR3 covers 13 residues. The CDR3: CASTTGISYGYTF. As DNA, the CDR3 is TGTGCCAGTACCACAGGGATCTCCTATGGCTACACCTTC.